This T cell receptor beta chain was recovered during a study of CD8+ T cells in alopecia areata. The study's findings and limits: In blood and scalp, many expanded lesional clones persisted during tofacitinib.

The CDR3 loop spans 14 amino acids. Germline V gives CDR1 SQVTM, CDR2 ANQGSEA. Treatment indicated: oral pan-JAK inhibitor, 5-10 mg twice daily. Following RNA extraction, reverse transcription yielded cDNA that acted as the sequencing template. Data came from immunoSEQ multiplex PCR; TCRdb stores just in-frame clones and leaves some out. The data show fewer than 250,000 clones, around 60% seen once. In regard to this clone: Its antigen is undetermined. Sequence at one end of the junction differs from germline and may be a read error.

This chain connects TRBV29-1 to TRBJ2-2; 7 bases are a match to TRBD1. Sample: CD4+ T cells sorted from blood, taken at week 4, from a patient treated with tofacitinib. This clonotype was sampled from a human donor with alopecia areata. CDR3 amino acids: CSVRTGAGTGKLFF. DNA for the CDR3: TGCAGCGTCCGCACAGGGGCGGGTACCGGGAAGCTGTTTTTT.